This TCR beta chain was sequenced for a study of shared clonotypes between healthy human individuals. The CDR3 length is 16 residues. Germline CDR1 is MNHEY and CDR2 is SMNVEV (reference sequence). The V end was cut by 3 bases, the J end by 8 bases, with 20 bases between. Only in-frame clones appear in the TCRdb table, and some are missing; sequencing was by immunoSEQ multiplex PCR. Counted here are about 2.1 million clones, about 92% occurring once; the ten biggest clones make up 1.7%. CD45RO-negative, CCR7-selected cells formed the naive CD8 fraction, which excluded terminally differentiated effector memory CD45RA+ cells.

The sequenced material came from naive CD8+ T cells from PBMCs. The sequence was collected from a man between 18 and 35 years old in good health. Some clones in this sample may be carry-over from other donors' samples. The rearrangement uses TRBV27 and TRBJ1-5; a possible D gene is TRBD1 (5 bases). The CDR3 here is CASSLVGVRGSEPQHF. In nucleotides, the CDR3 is TGTGCCAGCAGTTTGGTAGGGGTGCGGGGGAGCGAGCCCCAGCATTTT.